This TCR beta chain came from a study of T cells expressing NK-cell markers. TCRdb reprocessed the 5' RACE reads and stores each CDR3 protein as one record, lacking DNA. The sample totals about 550,000 distinct CDR3 sequences. This CDR3 has 15 residues. From germline, CDR1 is SGHAT and CDR2 FQDESV (reference sequence). The sample was blood T cells: a sorted CD56 or NKG2C T cell subset, CD4+ or CD8+ T cells, or bulk PBMC T cells (not recorded which). This clonotype was obtained from a man aged 18 to 30 in good health. The genes are TRBV11-1 and TRBJ2-1. The chain's CDR3 is CASRAAVGVGNEQFF. Full variable domain (rest looked up from reference TRBV11-1 and TRBJ2-1): EAEVAQSPRYKITEKSQAVAFWCDPISGHATLYWYRQILGQGPELLVQFQDESVVDDSQLPKDRFSAERLKGVDSTLKIQPAELGDSAMYLCASRAAVGVGNEQFFGPGTRLTVL.